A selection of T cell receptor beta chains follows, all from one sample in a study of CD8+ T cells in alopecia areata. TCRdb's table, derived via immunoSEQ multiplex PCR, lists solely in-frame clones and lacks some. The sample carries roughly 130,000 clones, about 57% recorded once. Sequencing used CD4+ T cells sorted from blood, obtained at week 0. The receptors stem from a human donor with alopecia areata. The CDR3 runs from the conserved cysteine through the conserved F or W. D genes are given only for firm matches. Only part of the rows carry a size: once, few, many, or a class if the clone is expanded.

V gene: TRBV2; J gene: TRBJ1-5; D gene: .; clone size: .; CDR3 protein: CASIFRLNQPQHF; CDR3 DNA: TGTGCCAGCATCTTTCGGCTCAATCAGCCCCAGCATTTT
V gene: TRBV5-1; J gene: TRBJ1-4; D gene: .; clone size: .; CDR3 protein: CASSLGMTGLWEKLFF; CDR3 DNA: TGCGCCAGCAGCTTGGGAATGACAGGCCTCTGGGAAAAACTGTTTTTT
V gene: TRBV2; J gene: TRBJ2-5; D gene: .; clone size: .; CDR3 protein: CASRLQETQYF; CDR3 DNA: TGTGCCAGCAGATTACAAGAGACCCAGTACTTC
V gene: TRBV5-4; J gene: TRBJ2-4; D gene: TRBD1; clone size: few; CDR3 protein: CASSPRISGQGARNIQYF; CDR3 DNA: TGTGCCAGCAGCCCCAGAATATCTGGACAGGGGGCCCGAAACATTCAGTACTTC
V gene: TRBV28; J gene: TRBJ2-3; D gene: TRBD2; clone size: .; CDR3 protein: CASISGSRADTQYF; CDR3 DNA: TGTGCCAGCATTAGCGGGAGTAGGGCAGATACGCAGTATTTT
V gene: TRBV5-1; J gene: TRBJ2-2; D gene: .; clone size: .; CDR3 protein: CASSEGPRGTGELFF; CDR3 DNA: TGCGCCAGCAGCGAGGGTCCAAGGGGGACCGGGGAGCTGTTTTTT
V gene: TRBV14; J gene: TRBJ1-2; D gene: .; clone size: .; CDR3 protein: CASSYHGGTSYGYTF; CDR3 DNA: TGTGCCAGCAGCTACCATGGGGGGACCAGCTATGGCTACACCTTC
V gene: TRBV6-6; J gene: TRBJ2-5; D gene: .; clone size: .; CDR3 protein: CASNPEGVQETQYF; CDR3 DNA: TGTGCCAGCAACCCGGAGGGAGTCCAAGAGACCCAGTACTTC
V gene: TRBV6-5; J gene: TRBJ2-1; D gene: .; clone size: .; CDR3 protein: CASRLVNEQFF; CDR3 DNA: TGTGCCAGCAGACTAGTGAATGAGCAGTTCTTC
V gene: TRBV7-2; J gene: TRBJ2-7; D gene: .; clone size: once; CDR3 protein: CASSGPGVGEQYF; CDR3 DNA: TGTGCCAGCAGCGGGCCGGGAGTCGGGGAGCAGTACTTC
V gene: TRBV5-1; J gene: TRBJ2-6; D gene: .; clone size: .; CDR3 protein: CASFRDSGANVLTF; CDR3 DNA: TGCGCCAGCTTCCGGGACTCTGGGGCCAACGTCCTGACTTTC
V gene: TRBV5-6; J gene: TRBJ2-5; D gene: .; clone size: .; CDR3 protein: CASSTPGEETQYF; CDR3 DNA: TGTGCCAGCAGCACCCCAGGGGAAGAGACCCAGTACTTC
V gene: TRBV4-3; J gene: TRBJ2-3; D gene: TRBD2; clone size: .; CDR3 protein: CASSQGRLAVADTQYF; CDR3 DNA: TGCGCCAGCAGCCAAGGGCGACTAGCGGTGGCAGATACGCAGTATTTT
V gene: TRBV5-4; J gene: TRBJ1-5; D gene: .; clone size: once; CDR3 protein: CASSFGGNQPQHF; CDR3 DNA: TGTGCCAGCAGCTTCGGGGGCAATCAGCCCCAGCATTTT
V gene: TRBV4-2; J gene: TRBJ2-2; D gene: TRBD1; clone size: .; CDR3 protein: CASSVGQGADTGELFF; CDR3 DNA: TGTGCCAGCAGCGTCGGACAGGGGGCCGACACCGGGGAGCTGTTTTTT
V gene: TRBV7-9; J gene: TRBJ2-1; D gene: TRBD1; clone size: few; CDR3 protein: CASSSNHNTGEGYNEQFF; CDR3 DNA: TGTGCCAGCAGCTCCAACCACAATACAGGGGAAGGCTACAATGAGCAGTTCTTC
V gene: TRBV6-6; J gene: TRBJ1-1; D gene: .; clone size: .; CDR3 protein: CASSYSSGAGNTEAFF; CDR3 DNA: TGTGCCAGCAGTTACTCGTCTGGGGCTGGGAACACTGAAGCTTTCTTT
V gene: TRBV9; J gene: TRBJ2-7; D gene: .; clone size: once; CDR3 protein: CASSVRDGLTYEQYF; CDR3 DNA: TGTGCCAGCAGCGTCCGGGACGGCCTCACCTACGAGCAGTACTTC
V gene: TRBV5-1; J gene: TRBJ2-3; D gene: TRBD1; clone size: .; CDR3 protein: CASSLVSPRPTGTDKPSSTDTQYF; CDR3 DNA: TGCGCCAGCAGCTTGGTTTCCCCGAGGCCAACCGGGACAGACAAGCCTTCTAGCACAGATACGCAGTATTTT
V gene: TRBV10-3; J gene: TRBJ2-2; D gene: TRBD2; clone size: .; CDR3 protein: CAISQGLAGELFF; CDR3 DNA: TGTGCCATCAGTCAGGGACTAGCGGGGGAGCTGTTTTTT
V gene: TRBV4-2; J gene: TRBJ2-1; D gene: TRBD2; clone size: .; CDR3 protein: CASSHTGTSGDDEQFF; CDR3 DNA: TGTGCCAGCAGCCACACCGGGACTAGCGGGGACGATGAGCAGTTCTTC
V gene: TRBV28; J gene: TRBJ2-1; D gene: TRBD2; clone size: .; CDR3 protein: CASSPWTGTSTYNEQFF; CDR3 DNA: TGTGCCAGCAGTCCGTGGACCGGGACTAGCACTTACAATGAGCAGTTCTTC
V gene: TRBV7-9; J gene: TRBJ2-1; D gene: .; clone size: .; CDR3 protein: CASSFNRDNEQFF; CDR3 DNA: TGTGCCAGCAGCTTTAACCGGGACAATGAACAGTTCTTC
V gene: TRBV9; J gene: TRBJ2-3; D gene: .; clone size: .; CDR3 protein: CASSLTSTDTQYF; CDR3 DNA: TGTGCCAGCAGCTTAACTAGCACAGATACGCAGTATTTT
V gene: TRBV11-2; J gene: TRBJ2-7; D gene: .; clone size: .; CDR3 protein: CASSLDRFSYEQYF; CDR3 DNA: TGTGCCAGCAGCCTGGACAGATTCTCCTACGAGCAGTACTTC
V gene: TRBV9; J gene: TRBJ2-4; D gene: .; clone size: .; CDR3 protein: CASFGRLDEDKNIQYF; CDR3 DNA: TGTGCCAGCTTCGGCAGGCTCGACGAAGACAAAAACATTCAGTACTTC
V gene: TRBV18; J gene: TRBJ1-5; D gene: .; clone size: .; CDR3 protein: CASSPDVNQPQHF; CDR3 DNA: TGTGCCAGCTCACCAGACGTCAATCAGCCCCAGCATTTT
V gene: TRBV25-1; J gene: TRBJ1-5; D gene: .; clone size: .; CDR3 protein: CASSGVGSNQPQHF; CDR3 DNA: TGTGCCAGCAGTGGGGTAGGGAGCAATCAGCCCCAGCATTTT
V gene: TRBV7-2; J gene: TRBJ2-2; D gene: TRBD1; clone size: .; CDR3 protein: CASSLRGQNTGELFF; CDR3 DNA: TGTGCCAGCAGCTTAAGGGGGCAGAACACCGGGGAGCTGTTTTTT
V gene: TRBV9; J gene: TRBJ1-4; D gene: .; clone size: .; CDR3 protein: CASSVEPNNEKLFF; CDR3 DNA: TGTGCCAGCAGCGTAGAACCGAATAATGAAAAACTGTTTTTT
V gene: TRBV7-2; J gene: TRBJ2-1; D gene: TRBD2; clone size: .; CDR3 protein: CASSSGAGVSNEQFF; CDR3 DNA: TGTGCCAGCAGCTCTGGAGCGGGGGTTTCCAATGAGCAGTTCTTC